The 4 T cell receptor beta chains presented below share a single source sample, sequenced in a study of cytomegalovirus exposure and HLA in healthy donors. PCR was performed using 60 Vbeta and 13 Jbeta primers. Sequencing was performed with immunoSEQ multiplex PCR; in TCRdb, only in-frame clones are kept and a portion is missing. The data show roughly 150,000 clones, with 75% to 90% seen just once and under 3% held by the top ten. Sequencing was done on a sample of PBMCs. Every receptor here comes from a male donor in good health and CMV-seronegative.

For this clone: Compared with germline, one end of the junction differs, possibly owing to a read error. The chain combines TRBV5-4 with TRBJ1-4; 7 nucleotides agree with TRBD1. This CDR3 is 12 amino acids long. Germline values: CDR1 SGHNT, CDR2 YYREEE (reference sequence). CDR3 nucleotide sequence: TGTGCCAGCAGCTTGGGTGCGGACAGGAAGGTTTTT. Amino acid sequence: CASSLGADRKVF.

This clone appeared a few times. The rearrangement links TRBV7-9 to TRBJ2-1, with D maybe TRBD1 (6 bases). The CDR3 covers 14 residues. The V gene's germline CDR1 is SEHNR and CDR2 FQNEAQ (reference sequence). Trimming shortened V by 5 bases and J by 1 base, and 9 bases separated the two germline ends. CDR3 DNA sequence: TGTGCCAGCAGCCGACAGGCGTCCTACAATGAGCAGTTCTTC. Its protein product is CASSRQASYNEQFF.

In the case of this clone: An end of the junction differs from the germline gene, which may be a read error. Other DNA sequences in this specimen translate into the identical CDR3. CDR3 in amino acids: CASSLQGASSGANVLTF. As DNA, the CDR3 is TGCGCCAGCAGCTTGCAGGGGGCGAGCTCTGGGGCCAACGTCTTGACTTTC. V usage is TRBV5-1 and J usage is TRBJ2-6; TRBD1 matches at 8 bases. The CDR3 totals 17 residues. Germline-derived CDR1 and CDR2 are SGHRS and YFSETQ.

The chain uses TRBV6-1 and TRBJ2-7; 10 positions match TRBD1. The CDR3 totals 16 residues. The germline V gene encodes CDR1 MNHNS and CDR2 SASEGT. V gave up 2 bases and J gave up 4 bases; unmatched junction bases: 8. The chain's CDR3 is CASSELGTGALYEQYF. CDR3 nucleotides: TGTGCCAGCAGTGAATTGGGGACAGGGGCCCTTTACGAGCAGTACTTC.